This entry features one T cell receptor beta chain sequence. Other DNA variants within this sample encode the same CDR3. The data stem from a study of blood T cell repertoires in COVID-19. On the study more broadly: The United States, Italy and Spain were the sources of the acute and convalescent COVID-19 samples. In each case, the material was cDNA or gDNA derived from T cells, B-cell-depleted T cells, or PBMCs.

V was cut by 3 bases and J by 4 bases, with 9 bases left in between. The CDR3 consists of 13 residues. Per the original data handling: From reference gene primer amplification, estimates of nucleated cell counts were derived. TCRdb keeps only in-frame clones here, not all; method: immunoSEQ multiplex PCR. That table supplies the V and J calls and clone size; D and trimming were determined from the DNA. This sample carries 160,000 or so clones, about 88% of them seen once, and the ten largest clones take roughly a sixth. The sequence came from a man aged 60 to 69 with active or convalescent COVID-19. The chain couples TRBV12-3 or TRBV12-4 to TRBJ1-1, with a possible D match to TRBD1 (5 bases). Sequenced sample: peripheral blood. CDR3 region: CASSLGGGTEAFF. The CDR3 DNA reads TGTGCCAGCAGTTTGGGGGGTGGCACTGAAGCTTTCTTT.